The rows below give T cell receptor beta chains drawn from one sample of a study of cytotoxic CD8 clonotypes in ibrutinib-treated CLL. Profiled with immunoSEQ multiplex PCR; TCRdb holds only in-frame clones, not every one. The repertoire holds 120,000 to 150,000 clones, with about 80% as singletons. The sample was PBMCs, taken after 12 months of ibrutinib treatment. All receptors come from a human donor with chronic lymphocytic leukemia. CDR3s include the opening cysteine and the closing phenylalanine or tryptophan. A D gene is named only where the DNA matches it firmly. The size field is filled for only some rows; it gives once, few, many or a size class.

>TRBV14|NA|NA|TRBJ2-3
TGTGCCAGCAGCCAAGGACTTGCGACGCAGTATTTT
CASSQGLATQYF
>TRBV11-3|TRBD1|few|TRBJ2-7
TGTGCCAGCAGCTTAGAGGGGACAGGGGTTATCTTC
CASSLEGTGVIF
>TRBV5-1|TRBD1|many|TRBJ1-1
TGCGCCAGCAGCTCGGGACAGGGGGCCGTTGTGGGGAACACTGAAGCTTTCTTT
CASSSGQGAVVGNTEAFF
>TRBV11-1|NA|NA|TRBJ2-1
TGTGCCAGCAGCTTGTGGGAGAGCTCCTACAATGAGCAGTTCTTC
CASSLWESSYNEQFF
>TRBV7-9|NA|NA|TRBJ1-4
TGTGCCAGCAGCTTCCGACAGGCGGCAACTAATGAAAAACTGTTTTTT
CASSFRQAATNEKLFF
>TRBV2|TRBD1|NA|TRBJ2-1
TGTGCCAGCAGGGACAGGGTGGCTAAGCAGTTCTTC
CASRDRVAKQFF
>TRBV2|NA|NA|TRBJ2-7
TGTGCCAGCAGTGAGGGACTCCGTTCCTACGAGCAGTACTTC
CASSEGLRSYEQYF
>TRBV6-5|TRBD2|NA|TRBJ2-7
TGTGCCAGCAGCACTAGCGGGGGCAACTACGAGCAGTACTTC
CASSTSGGNYEQYF
>TRBV5-1|NA|once|TRBJ2-3
TGCGCCAGCAGCTTGGGGGGCATTGCAGATACGCAGTATTTT
CASSLGGIADTQYF
>TRBV6-1|NA|few|TRBJ2-7
TGTGCCAGCAGTGGTGGGCGGACCGGGGCGAGCTCCTACGAGCAGTACTTC
CASSGGRTGASSYEQYF
>TRBV19|NA|NA|TRBJ1-2
TGTGCCAGTAGTATGGGAGAGGCCCGTGGCTATGGCTACACCTTC
CASSMGEARGYGYTF
>TRBV19|NA|NA|TRBJ2-3
TGTGCCAGTAACCGACTTGGTAGCACAGATACGCAGTATTTT
CASNRLGSTDTQYF
>TRBV7-2|NA|NA|TRBJ2-1
TGTGCCAGCAGCTTAGGCAGGGAAAATGAGCAGTTCTTC
CASSLGRENEQFF
>TRBV30|TRBD1|NA|TRBJ2-1
TGTGCCTGCTGGAGACAGGGGGTCAATGAGCAGTTCTTC
CACWRQGVNEQFF
>TRBV5-1|NA|NA|TRBJ2-2
TGCGCCAGCAGCTTGGGGTTAGGCGGGGAGCTGTTTTTT
CASSLGLGGELFF
>TRBV7-9|NA|NA|TRBJ2-2
TGTGCCAGCAGCTTAGAGCTCGGGCTAGCCGACGACACCGGGGAGCTGTTTTTT
CASSLELGLADDTGELFF
>TRBV4-1|NA|NA|TRBJ1-2
TGCGCCAGCAGCCAAGATCGAGCACCTAACTATGGCTACACCTTC
CASSQDRAPNYGYTF
>TRBV6-5|NA|NA|TRBJ2-5
TGTGCCAGCAGTTACTCGACTGCGGGGCAGGAGACCCAGTACTTC
CASSYSTAGQETQYF
>TRBV4-1|TRBD1|NA|TRBJ2-7
TGCGCCAGCAGCCAATGGACAGGGGAGCAGCAGTACTTC
CASSQWTGEQQYF
>TRBV5-1|TRBD1|NA|TRBJ2-7
TGCGCCAGCAGCCCCCAGGGACAGGGGGGGGAGCAGTACTTC
CASSPQGQGGEQYF
>TRBV5-1|NA|NA|TRBJ1-2
TGCGCCAGCAGCGCCTGGGGAGTGGGGATTAACTATGGCTACACCTTC
CASSAWGVGINYGYTF
>TRBV28|NA|NA|TRBJ2-7
TGTGCCAGCGGGGGAAGCTCCTACGAGCAGTACTTC
CASGGSSYEQYF
>TRBV13|TRBD2|NA|TRBJ2-1
TGTGCCAGCAGCTTTATAGCGGGTGGGCAGTTCTTC
CASSFIAGGQFF
>TRBV4-2|NA|once|TRBJ1-6
TGTGCCAGCAGCCCCGACCCGGAGGGTTCACCCCTCCACTTT
CASSPDPEGSPLHF
>TRBV29-1|TRBD2|many|TRBJ2-7
TGCAGCGTTGAAGAGGTACTAGCGGCGGGTGAGCAGTACTTC
CSVEEVLAAGEQYF
>TRBV29-1|NA|once|TRBJ2-7
TGCAGCGTTGAAGATCAAGAGAATTCCTACGAGCAGTACTTC
CSVEDQENSYEQYF
>TRBV27|NA|once|TRBJ1-1
TGTGCCAGCAGTTCGAACACCGCGAAAGCTTTCTTT
CASSSNTAKAFF
>TRBV4-1|TRBD1|NA|TRBJ2-5
TGCGCCAGCAGCCAAACCCCCCGGGACAGGGTAGGAGAGACCCAGTACTTC
CASSQTPRDRVGETQYF
>TRBV28|TRBD1|few|TRBJ1-6
TGTGCCAACTCCCGGGACAGGGATTCACCCCTCCACTTT
CANSRDRDSPLHF
>TRBV28|TRBD1|NA|TRBJ2-2
TGTGCCGGCCAAGGGGGCTTGGACGGGGAGCTGTTTTTT
CAGQGGLDGELFF
>TRBV28|TRBD1|NA|TRBJ1-2
TGTGCCAGCAGTCCCAGGGGGGGGATCGGTGGCTACACCTTC
CASSPRGGIGGYTF
>TRBV7-8|TRBD2|NA|TRBJ2-7
TGTGCCAGCAGCGTTTTTAGCGGGCTACCCTACGAGCAGTACTTC
CASSVFSGLPYEQYF
>TRBV9|NA|NA|TRBJ2-3
TGTGCCAGCAGCCTAGTGGCACTAACCTTCACAGATACGCAGTATTTT
CASSLVALTFTDTQYF
>TRBV11-1|NA|NA|TRBJ1-2
TGTGCCAGCAGTCCCCTCGGGGGGCTCGAAGGCTACACCTTC
CASSPLGGLEGYTF
>TRBV19|NA|few|TRBJ2-6
TGTGCCACCAGACACAGCTCTGGGGCCAACGTCCTGACTTTC
CATRHSSGANVLTF
>TRBV7-6|NA|NA|TRBJ1-5
TGTGCCAGCAGCTTATCTTCGGCAGGGCTTATGGAGCCCCAGCATTTT
CASSLSSAGLMEPQHF
>TRBV27|TRBD2|once|TRBJ2-1
TGTGCCAGCAGTTCCGCCGGGACTAGCGCTATCAATGAGCAGTTCTTC
CASSSAGTSAINEQFF
>TRBV6-1|TRBD1|NA|TRBJ2-1
TGTGCCAGCAGTTTACAGGACAGGGGCGATGAGCAGTTCTTC
CASSLQDRGDEQFF
>TRBV7-8|NA|NA|TRBJ2-7
TGTGCCAGCAGCTCGGTGGTATTTCGGGAGTACGAGCAGTACTTC
CASSSVVFREYEQYF
>TRBV19|NA|NA|TRBJ2-7
TGTGCCAGTAGCGCAGAGGCCGGAGCCTACGAGCAGTACTTC
CASSAEAGAYEQYF
>TRBV10-1|NA|NA|TRBJ1-5
TGCGCCAGCAGTGTAATAGGGTCCGCGGTGCTTAGCAATCAGCCCCAGCATTTT
CASSVIGSAVLSNQPQHF